A single sample is the source of the 9 T cell receptor beta chains below, sequenced in a study of cytomegalovirus exposure and HLA in healthy donors. The PCR contained 60 Vbeta and 13 Jbeta primers. Only in-frame clones appear in the TCRdb table, and some are missing; sequencing was by immunoSEQ multiplex PCR. The sample holds fewer than 300,000 clones, about nine tenths seen once. Sequenced input: PBMCs. These receptors all stem from a man in his forties in good health and CMV-seropositive.

The chain is built from TRBV2 and TRBJ2-3, with D perhaps TRBD1 (6 bases). Trimming left V 6 bases short and J 0 bases short, with 16 bases between. The CDR3 is made up of 16 amino acids. The V gene's germline CDR1 is SNHLY and CDR2 FYNNEI. CDR3 coding DNA: TGTGCCAGCAGCCGTCCGACAGGATCTAGCACAGATACGCAGTATTTT. This codes for CASSRPTGSSTDTQYF.

J is TRBJ2-2 and V is TRBV27; tentative D call: TRBD2 (6 bases). Germline V gene data show CDR1 as MNHEY and CDR2 as SMNVEV (reference sequence). The V end was cut by 5 bases, the J end by 4 bases, with 14 bases between. The CDR3 is made up of 15 amino acids. CDR3 protein: CASSLEGVSTGELFF. DNA of the CDR3: TGTGCCAGCAGTCTGGAGGGCGTAAGCACCGGGGAGCTGTTTTTT.

A few counts support this clone. The CDR3 region is CASSVDRGQEKLFF. CDR3 in DNA: TGTGCCAGCAGCGTGGACAGGGGACAAGAAAAACTGTTTTTT. The rearrangement links TRBV6-5 to TRBJ1-4; TRBD1 aligns across 9 bases. J gave up 8 bases and V 6 bases, and 7 bases lay outside the gene matches. The CDR3 has 14 amino acids. Per the germline V gene, CDR1 is MNHEY and CDR2 is SVGAGI.

This chain uses TRBV5-1 with TRBJ1-1; D is uncertain. The ends were cut back, 4 bases at V and 0 bases at J, with 10 bases in the middle. This CDR3 has 14 amino acids. Germline CDR1 is SGHRS and CDR2 is YFSETQ. The CDR3 DNA follows: TGCGCCAGCAGCCCCACGGGGATGAACACTGAAGCTTTCTTT. Translating it yields CASSPTGMNTEAFF.

V is TRBV29-1 and J is TRBJ2-7, with TRBD1 as a possible D gene (5 bases). CDR3 size: 16 residues. The germline CDR1 and CDR2 sequences are SQVTM and ANQGSEA. V lost 7 bases and J lost 5, with 27 bases in between. The CDR3 nucleotides are TGCAGCGCCAAAATGTGGGGCTACGGCTCTGACGACGAGCAGTACTTC. Translated, it gives CSAKMWGYGSDDEQYF.

V is TRBV6-1 and J is TRBJ2-4; D is ambiguous. Trimming pared 6 bases from V and 6 bases from J, leaving 12 bases between. Looked up from germline, CDR1 is MNHNS and CDR2 is SASEGT. This CDR3 region has 13 residues. In DNA, the CDR3 is TGTGCCAGCAGGATTAGACTCACAAACATTCAGTACTTC. This sequence encodes CASRIRLTNIQYF.

J is TRBJ1-2 and V is TRBV15; 7 bases align to TRBD1. The CDR3 has 15 residues. The V gene's germline CDR1 is LNHNV and CDR2 YYDKDF (reference sequence). The trim removed 0 bases at V and 4 bases at J, leaving 5 bases unmatched. The CDR3 coding sequence is TGTGCCACCAGCAGAGAATTAGGGGGCGCCTATGGCTACACCTTC. This sequence encodes CATSRELGGAYGYTF.

This rearrangement joins TRBV4-1 to TRBJ2-7; 7 bases are a match to TRBD2. In germline, CDR1 is MGHRA, CDR2 YSYEKL. Trimming took 4 bases from V and 5 from J; bases not matched to a gene: 5. The CDR3 runs to 13 residues. The CDR3 nucleotides read TGCGCCAGCAGCCTAACTAGCGTCGACGAGCAGTACTTC. Amino acids: CASSLTSVDEQYF.

This clone was seen just once. V gene TRBV7-6 combines with J gene TRBJ2-1; 8 bases match TRBD1. Germline trimming cut 5 bases from V and 10 bases from J; bases unmatched to any gene: 13. Germline values: CDR1 SGHVS, CDR2 FNYEAQ. The CDR3 has 15 residues. The DNA for the CDR3 is TGTGCCAGCAGCGGCGGACAGGGCGCTGTGTTCGAGCAGTTCTTC. It translates to CASSGGQGAVFEQFF.